These 32 T cell receptor beta chains were sequenced from one sample in a study of shared clonotypes between healthy human individuals. Some clones are missing from TCRdb's copy, which holds only in-frame ones; the method was immunoSEQ multiplex PCR. The sample has over a million clones; roughly 96% are singletons. Source material: naive CD4+ T cells sorted from blood. Subset of the sample: CD45RA+ positively selected. These receptors originate from a man aged 25-45 years in good health.

For the CDR3, the DNA is TGCGCCAGCAAACCACAGGGGGCATCTGGAAACACCATATATTTT. Translated: CASKPQGASGNTIYF. The rearrangement joins TRBV5-1 to TRBJ1-3; 9 bases line up with TRBD1. The junction had 5 bases not matched to a gene; V was cut back by 6 bases and J by 1 base. Germline V lookup: CDR1 SGHRS, CDR2 YFSETQ. CDR3 length equals 15 residues.

The V call is TRBV13, the J call TRBJ2-3, with D maybe TRBD1 (6 bases). V dropped 5 bases and J dropped 4 bases, with 19 bases sitting between them. This CDR3 spans 16 amino acids. From germline, CDR1 is PRHDT and CDR2 FYEKMQ (reference sequence). This chain's CDR3 is CASSPPRQGRPDTQYF. The DNA of the CDR3 is TGTGCCAGCAGCCCCCCCAGGCAGGGGAGACCAGATACGCAGTATTTT.

Details on this clone: Different DNA sequences within this sample yield the same CDR3. V is TRBV5-1 and J is TRBJ2-3, with 10 bases matching TRBD1. The CDR3 has 13 residues. V shed 5 bases and J 3 bases; nucleotides not matched to a gene: 0. CDR1 SGHRS and CDR2 YFSETQ come from the germline V gene. Here the CDR3 reads CASRGQGTDTQYF. The CDR3 bases are TGCGCCAGCAGGGGACAGGGGACAGATACGCAGTATTTT.

This rearrangement joins TRBV21-1 to TRBJ2-1; whether TRBD2, the table's D call, matches the DNA was not checked. TRBV21-1 represents a pseudogene. The CDR3 is 14 residues long. CDR3 coding DNA: TGTGCCAGCAGCACAGTCGGGAGGGATGATGAGCAGTTCTTC. This encodes CASSTVGRDDEQFF.

The genes are TRBV27 and TRBJ2-5; TRBD2 matches at 10 bases. CDR1 and CDR2 (germline): MNHEY, SMNVEV (reference sequence). The ends lost 9 bases at V and 4 bases at J; junction bases unmatched: 11. The CDR3 runs to 15 residues. The CDR3 region has the DNA TGTGCCAGTCGAATAGGGACTAGCGTTTTAGAGACCCAGTACTTC. Translation: CASRIGTSVLETQYF.

The chain joins TRBV6-1 to TRBJ2-2; 8 nucleotides line up with TRBD2. The CDR3 sequence is 16 residues long. V lost 4 bases and J lost 2; bases outside the gene matches: 6. The germline V gene has CDR1 MNHNS and CDR2 SASEGT. CDR3 sequence (DNA): TGTGCCAGCAGTGGGAAGACTAGCGCAAACACCGGGGAGCTGTTTTTT. Its protein is CASSGKTSANTGELFF.

As to this clone: Other DNA variants within this sample encode the same CDR3. The chain recombines TRBV2 with TRBJ1-3; tentatively, D is TRBD1 (5 bases). In germline, CDR1 is SNHLY, CDR2 FYNNEI. V lost 2 bases to trimming and J lost 2 bases, with 7 bases between them. The CDR3 extends over 14 amino acids. CDR3 coding DNA: TGTGCCAGCAGTGAACAGGGCCCTGGAAACACCATATATTTT. It specifies CASSEQGPGNTIYF.

The chain combines TRBV28 with TRBJ1-1; D remains unclear. Germline values: CDR1 MDHEN, CDR2 SYDVKM. Trimming took 6 bases from V and 11 from J, leaving 13 bases between them. CDR3 length equals 11 residues. The CDR3 region is CASRGPESAFF. The CDR3 bases are TGTGCCAGCAGGGGTCCTGAGTCTGCTTTCTTT.

The V call is TRBV28, the J call TRBJ1-2; no reliable D call. The ends were cut back, 2 bases at V and 2 bases at J, with 9 bases in the middle. The CDR3 is 14 residues long. Germline CDR1 and CDR2: MDHEN and SYDVKM. The CDR3 region is CASSLNPPNYGYTF. The CDR3, as DNA: TGTGCCAGCAGTTTAAACCCCCCCAACTATGGCTACACCTTC.

J is TRBJ2-1 and V is TRBV28, with D possibly matching TRBD2 (6 bases). The CDR3 consists of 13 residues. Germline CDR1 MDHEN, CDR2 SYDVKM. V lost 11 bases to trimming and J lost 6 bases, with 17 bases between them. This CDR3 is CAGRDSGANEQFF. CDR3 bases: TGTGCCGGACGGGACTCGGGAGCCAATGAGCAGTTCTTC.

A few counts support this clone. This chain uses TRBV11-2 with TRBJ2-7; D not resolved. Germline V CDR1 and CDR2: SGHAT, FQNNGV. Trimming took off 5 bases at V and 3 bases at J, with 20 bases between the two ends. This CDR3 is 16 amino acids long. This CDR3 reads CASSPGPAAIGYEQYF. The CDR3 DNA reads as TGTGCCAGCAGCCCGGGCCCCGCGGCTATAGGCTACGAGCAGTACTTC.

CDR3 residues: CASSPRIAGDEQYF. Here the CDR3 DNA reads TGCGCCAGCAGCCCCCGGATAGCGGGAGACGAGCAGTACTTC. The rearrangement uses TRBV4-1 and TRBJ2-7, with 9 bases matching TRBD2. This CDR3 has 14 residues. Per the germline V gene, CDR1 is MGHRA and CDR2 is YSYEKL. J gave up 5 bases and V 4 bases, and 6 bases lay outside the gene matches.

This chain joins TRBV10-1 and TRBJ2-3; no clear D. CDR1 is WNHNN, CDR2 SYGVQD, per germline (reference sequence). CDR3 size: 16 residues. V was trimmed by 4 bases and J by 2 bases, leaving 16 bases between them. The CDR3 loop reads CASSGARAPLTDTQYF. CDR3 DNA: TGCGCCAGCAGTGGGGCTAGGGCCCCACTCACAGATACGCAGTATTTT.

This chain connects TRBV5-1 to TRBJ2-1; 10 bases are shared with TRBD1. J gave up 3 bases and V 3 bases, and 12 bases lay outside the gene matches. The CDR3 loop spans 18 amino acids. In germline, CDR1 is SGHRS, CDR2 YFSETQ. CDR3 sequence (DNA): TGCGCCAGCAGCTCCATAAATCCGGGACAGGGGAACTACAATGAGCAGTTCTTC. As protein: CASSSINPGQGNYNEQFF.

The chain is built from TRBV7-8 and TRBJ2-7; 7 bases fit TRBD1. Germline V gene lookup returns CDR1 SGHVS and CDR2 FQNEAQ. V lost 3 bases and J lost 3; bases outside the gene matches: 17. The CDR3 length is 18 residues. CDR3 DNA: TGTGCCAGCAGCTTTAGGTCCCCGAGACAGGGAGATATCTACGAGCAGTACTTC. This gives the protein CASSFRSPRQGDIYEQYF. Full variable domain (outside the CDR3, taken from reference TRBV7-8 and TRBJ2-7): GAGVSQSPRYKVAKRGQDVALRCDPISGHVSLFWYQQALGQGPEFLTYFQNEAQLDKSGLPSDRFFAERPEGSVSTLKIQRTQQEDSAVYLCASSFRSPRQGDIYEQYFGPGTRLTVT.

The rearrangement uses TRBV6-6 and TRBJ2-5; D gene uncertain. This CDR3 has 14 residues. Germline V gives CDR1 MNHNY, CDR2 SVGAGI (reference sequence). V lost 4 bases, J lost 2 bases, and 11 bases lay in between. CDR3 sequence: CASSSVGVQETQYF. CDR3 in DNA: TGTGCCAGCAGTTCGGTCGGAGTTCAAGAGACCCAGTACTTC.

The genes are TRBV28 and TRBJ1-2; tentatively, D is TRBD1 (6 bases). CDR1 and CDR2 (germline): MDHEN, SYDVKM. The V end was cut by 2 bases, the J end by 9 bases, with 13 bases between. The CDR3 totals 13 residues. CDR3 in DNA: TGTGCCAGCAGTTTAGGACAGCCCGTAAGCTACACCTTC. This codes for CASSLGQPVSYTF.

This chain joins TRBV5-1 and TRBJ2-7, with TRBD1 as a possible D gene (5 bases). The CDR3 has 16 amino acids. Trimming removed 2 bases at V and 4 bases at J, with 19 bases between. Germline CDR1 SGHRS, CDR2 YFSETQ. CDR3 residues: CASSFSPLGVGYEQYF. DNA for the CDR3: TGCGCCAGCAGCTTCTCACCTCTAGGGGTCGGATACGAGCAGTACTTC.

A single count supports this clone. This specimen includes other DNA sequences encoding the same CDR3. The chain recombines TRBV19 with TRBJ1-5; 8 bases are a match to TRBD1. V shed 1 base and J 4 bases; nucleotides not matched to a gene: 3. This CDR3 has 15 amino acids. CDR1 and CDR2 from the germline V gene are LNHDA and SQIVND (reference sequence). CDR3 nucleotides: TGTGCCAGTAGTATAGGGACAGGGCAAAATCAGCCCCAGCATTTT. It specifies CASSIGTGQNQPQHF.

The chain couples TRBV28 to TRBJ1-2, with unresolved D. This CDR3 contains 14 residues. Between the trimmed V and J ends, which lost 6 bases and 4 bases, there was a span of 15 bases. CDR1 and CDR2 (germline): MDHEN, SYDVKM. The CDR3 coding sequence is TGTGCCAGCAGGTCCACATCGGCGGGCTATGGCTACACCTTC. It yields the protein CASRSTSAGYGYTF.

The CDR3 region is CATSRLATPAQEPNIQYF. CDR3 coding DNA: TGTGCCACCAGCAGACTGGCAACTCCTGCGCAGGAGCCAAACATTCAGTACTTC. This sequence joins TRBV15 and TRBJ2-4, with D unclear. The CDR3 is 18 amino acids. The V gene's germline CDR1 is LNHNV and CDR2 YYDKDF (reference sequence). Trimming cost V 2 bases and J 6 bases, with 23 bases left between them.

V and J are TRBV25-1 and TRBJ2-1; 9 positions agree with TRBD2. Germline CDR1 MGHDK, CDR2 SYGVNS. J lost 6 bases, V lost 5 bases, and 11 bases had no gene match. The CDR3 contains 16 residues. The chain's CDR3 is CASSWSAGGYGNEQFF. The CDR3 DNA is TGTGCCAGCAGTTGGTCGGCGGGAGGGTACGGCAATGAGCAGTTCTTC.

The CDR3 DNA sequence: TGCGCCAGCAGCCCACCGGGACTTCCCAATCAGCCCCAGCATTTT. Protein sequence: CASSPPGLPNQPQHF. The chain has TRBV4-1 and TRBJ1-5; perhaps TRBD1 as D (5 bases). CDR1 and CDR2 (germline): MGHRA, YSYEKL. V was clipped by 4 bases and J by 3 bases, with 13 bases between them. CDR3 length equals 15 residues.

V is TRBV6-5 and J is TRBJ2-7; tentatively, D is TRBD1 (5 bases). From germline, CDR1 is MNHEY and CDR2 SVGAGI. Trimming removed 6 bases from V and 0 bases from J, with 9 bases in between. The CDR3 is 13 residues long. The CDR3 region is CASRMTDSYEQYF. CDR3 DNA sequence: TGTGCCAGCAGGATGACAGACTCCTACGAGCAGTACTTC.

V usage is TRBV5-6 and J usage is TRBJ2-5, with 7 bases fitting TRBD1. The CDR3 runs 13 residues. After removal of 2 bases from V and 4 bases from J, the junction contained 2 bases not matched to a gene. The germline V gene has CDR1 SGHDT and CDR2 YYEEEE. The CDR3 loop reads CASSLQGIETQYF. DNA for the CDR3: TGTGCCAGCAGCTTACAGGGGATAGAGACCCAGTACTTC.

The chain employs TRBV9 and TRBJ1-4; 9 bases fit TRBD1. The germline CDR1 and CDR2 sequences are SGDLS and YYNGEE. After removal of 4 bases from V and 6 bases from J, the junction contained 7 bases not matched to a gene. The CDR3 is 15 residues long. The CDR3 DNA reads TGTGCCAGCAGCCCACGGACAGGGGCTGATGAAAAACTGTTTTTT. Its translation is CASSPRTGADEKLFF.

This sequence joins TRBV27 and TRBJ2-1; 7 nucleotides line up with TRBD1. Trimming cost V 5 bases and J 2 bases; bases outside gene matches: 6. The CDR3 spans 15 residues. Germline CDR1 and CDR2: MNHEY and SMNVEV (reference sequence). CDR3 DNA: TGTGCCAGCAGTCCTTCGGACAGGCCCTACAATGAGCAGTTCTTC. It codes for CASSPSDRPYNEQFF.

The chain is built from TRBV7-9 and TRBJ2-1, with D perhaps being TRBD1 or TRBD2 (6 bases each). The length of the CDR3 is 17 residues. Trimming cost V 2 bases and J 6 bases, with 20 bases left between them. Germline V gives CDR1 SEHNR, CDR2 FQNEAQ (reference sequence). This CDR3 is CASSLMGWGAKGNEQFF. CDR3 bases: TGTGCCAGCAGCTTAATGGGATGGGGGGCTAAGGGCAATGAGCAGTTCTTC.

The chain employs TRBV2 and TRBJ1-5, with a weak D call TRBD1 (6 bases). Trimming cost V 4 bases and J 2 bases, with 15 bases left between them. This CDR3 region has 16 residues. The germline gives CDR1 SNHLY, CDR2 FYNNEI. DNA for the CDR3: TGTGCCAGCAGTGCTCCCGGGGGCAGCCGCAATCAGCCCCAGCATTTT. Its protein product is CASSAPGGSRNQPQHF.

V usage is TRBV7-2 and J usage is TRBJ2-1; the D is unclear. With 1 base removed from V and 9 bases from J, the gap between germline ends came to 19 bases. From germline, CDR1 is SGHTA and CDR2 FQGNSA. The CDR3 runs to 16 residues. The CDR3 is CASSLVFPTRGREQFF. The DNA for the CDR3 is TGTGCCAGCAGCTTAGTTTTCCCCACCCGCGGCCGTGAGCAGTTCTTC. Looking up the rest from reference TRBV7-2 and TRBJ2-1 gives the full variable domain: GAGVSQSPSNKVTEKGKDVELRCDPISGHTALYWYRQSLGQGLEFLIYFQGNSAPDKSGLPSDRFSAERTGGSVSTLTIQRTQQEDSAVYLCASSLVFPTRGREQFFGPGTRLTVL.

This chain links TRBV5-5 with TRBJ2-1, with D perhaps matching TRBD2 (6 bases). This CDR3 has 13 amino acids. Germline-derived CDR1 and CDR2 are SGHKS and YYEKEE (reference sequence). The V gene lost 0 bases and the J gene lost 14 bases, with 15 bases spanning the gap. Here the CDR3 reads CASSLVGGDNEFF. The CDR3 region has the DNA TGTGCCAGCAGCTTGGTGGGCGGGGATAATGAGTTCTTC.

V and J are TRBV28 and TRBJ2-3; weak D call: TRBD2 (6 bases). The germline CDR1 and CDR2 sequences are MDHEN and SYDVKM. CDR3 length: 13 amino acids. V shed 3 bases and J shed 6 bases, with 10 bases lying between them. The CDR3 nucleotides are TGTGCCAGCAGTTTTTCAGGGAGGGATACGCAGTATTTT. Protein: CASSFSGRDTQYF.